This T cell receptor (beta chain) emerged from a study of blood T cell repertoires in COVID-19 (TCRdb year 2020). In terms of the full investigation: Samples from collaborators originated in the United States, Italy and Spain and spanned both the acute and convalescent phases of COVID-19. The material from the prospective study consisted of cDNA or gDNA derived from T cells, B-cell-depleted T cells, or PBMCs. The dataset comprised deeply sampled blood TCRbeta repertoires from subjects exposed to, actively infected with, or recovered from COVID-19. A freely available public database, intended as a resource for researchers studying the immune response to SARS-CoV-2, is where the repertoires were released. Samples came from the ongoing ImmuneRACE study (first 160 participants) plus 1,254 subjects from 6 global collaborators. The sample metadata nearly always contained a de-identified subject ID, COVID-19 status, age in years and sex. HLA class I and class II types, where available, came from metadata supplied by the sample provider rather than from assay-based typing. On the study overall, not on this receptor specifically: Clinical and demographic metadata were provided uncurated, with the amount varying by source and participant.

The cysteine opens and the phenylalanine closes a CDR3 of 15 amino acids. Here the CDR3 DNA is all that survives: 45 bases in frame from base 1. Relative to germline, V is 0 bases shorter and J is 3 bases shorter, with 11 bases between their ends. The germline V gene sets CDR1 to MNHNS and CDR2 to SASEGT. Details on this clone: Its antigen specificity is not known. Base quality data are lacking; no much larger clone is found one base away.

TCRbeta CDR3 regions were amplified from genomic DNA by means of the immunoSEQ Assay, a bias-controlled multiplex PCR. The source study handled its data this way. Nucleated cell counts per sample were estimated from amplification of reference gene primers within the assay. Sequence reads were collapsed and filtered to measure the absolute abundance of every unique TCRbeta CDR3 rearrangement. For each sample, productive Simpson clonality was calculated as the square root of Simpson's diversity index across productive rearrangements. TCRdb mirrors the immuneACCESS table, restricted to in-frame sequences. Some clones are absent from its copies; in checked studies, under half trace to an unresolved V gene, and the reason for the others is unknown. Clonal size and the V and J genes are those of that table, whereas D and trimming came from the DNA. In all, the sample holds about 220,000 clones, and about 88% of those were seen once. More than 8.5% of the sample rests with the top ten.

One collaborating source in Seattle enrolled patients while the patients were actively infected and followed the patients over time throughout the course of disease. Whole blood was collected in K2EDTA tubes by collaborating institutions according to the institutions' own protocols. Collaborator samples were shipped for TCRbeta analysis as frozen whole blood, isolated PBMCs, or DNA extracted from either sample type. Sequenced material: peripheral blood. This chain is built from TRBV6-1 and TRBJ1-1; the D gene assignment is ambiguous. This clonotype originated in a woman aged 45-65 years with COVID-19, enrolled during active disease. CDR3 region: CASSEAVAGDTEAFF. The nucleotide sequence is TGTGCCAGCAGTGAAGCGGTGGCCGGGGACACTGAAGCTTTCTTT.